Each of the 2 T cell receptor beta chains below was sequenced from the same sample in a study of technical replicates of blood from a handful of donors. Clones were read by immunoSEQ multiplex PCR, and TCRdb kept only the in-frame ones, dropping some. Of about 84,000 clones in the sample, 98% are singletons; the top ten hold around 0.15%. Sequencing used T cells isolated from PBMCs. These receptors all stem from a human donor in good health.

This clone was seen only once. It is unclear where the CDR3 begins or ends on the DNA, so no DNA is shown, and the CDR3 is as TCRdb lists it. The chain uses TRBV12-5 and TRBJ1-1; the table's D call of TRBD1 was not tested on the DNA. The CDR3 totals 16 residues, both ends included. Looked up from germline, CDR1 is LGHNT and CDR2 is FRNRAP. CDR3 amino acids: CASGLGTGQGATEAFF.

This clone has only a few counts. The J gene is TRBJ2-3, the V gene TRBV5-1; D not certain. The length of the CDR3 is 13 residues. Germline V gene lookup returns CDR1 SGHRS and CDR2 YFSETQ. The V end lost 0 bases, the J end lost 1 base, and 3 bases lay between the germline ends. The chain's CDR3 is CASSLAGTDTQYF. The CDR3 region has the DNA TGCGCCAGCAGCTTGGCGGGCACAGATACGCAGTATTTT.